The next 31 T cell receptor beta chains were all read from a single sample in a study of shared clonotypes between healthy human individuals. Repertoires were generated with immunoSEQ multiplex PCR, while TCRdb's copy carries only in-frame clones and drops some. The sample includes approximately 440,000 clones, roughly four fifths of them seen just once. Sequencing was carried out using PBMCs. The receptors originated from a woman in her forties in good health. Some clones in this sample may be carry-over from other donors' samples.

The chain combines TRBV9 with TRBJ2-1, with TRBD2 matching over 15 bases. V gave up 4 bases and J gave up 8 bases; unmatched junction bases: 10. The V gene's germline CDR1 is SGDLS and CDR2 YYNGEE. The CDR3 covers 17 residues. CDR3 protein: CASSTGTSGRPLDEQFF. In nucleotides, the CDR3 is TGTGCCAGCAGCACCGGGACTAGCGGGAGGCCTTTGGATGAGCAGTTCTTC.

In regard to this clone: The same CDR3 arises from other DNA sequences in this sample as well. The V gene is TRBV5-1, the J gene TRBJ2-7; no firm D call. Trimming took off 0 bases at V and 4 bases at J, with 11 bases between the two ends. The CDR3 loop spans 14 amino acids. Germline values: CDR1 SGHRS, CDR2 YFSETQ. The CDR3 coding sequence is TGCGCCAGCAGCTTGGAGGCAGCAACATACGAGCAGTACTTC. Its translation is CASSLEAATYEQYF.

The genes are TRBV28 and TRBJ1-4; D call uncertain. The CDR3 loop spans 15 amino acids. Trimming cost V 4 bases and J 0 bases, with 9 bases left between them. Germline CDR1 is MDHEN and CDR2 is SYDVKM. CDR3 coding DNA: TGTGCCAGCAGTTCCCACAGTGCAACTAATGAAAAACTGTTTTTT. Amino acids: CASSSHSATNEKLFF.

The chain is built from TRBV28 and TRBJ2-7; TRBD1 agrees at 9 bases. The CDR3 covers 15 residues. Germline CDR1 MDHEN, CDR2 SYDVKM. V was clipped by 3 bases and J by 1 base; unmatched bases: 4. The CDR3 protein is CASSFPGTGSYEQYF. CDR3 DNA: TGTGCCAGCAGTTTCCCGGGGACAGGGTCCTACGAGCAGTACTTC.

Comment on this clone: This may be a read error, as it is one base from a much larger clone. Different DNA sequences within this sample yield the same CDR3. CDR3 sequence (DNA): TGTGCCAGCTCACTTCCGAACACCGGAGAGCTGTTTTTT. It specifies CASSLPNTGELFF. The chain joins TRBV18 to TRBJ2-2; D uncertain. Germline loops: CDR1 KGHSH, CDR2 LQKENI. This CDR3 comprises 13 residues.

Regarding this clone: One end of the junction varies from germline; a read error may be responsible. V gene TRBV27 combines with J gene TRBJ2-7, with 10 nucleotides matching TRBD2. Germline CDR1 and CDR2: MNHEY and SMNVEV (reference sequence). The CDR3 contains 14 residues. CDR3 sequence reads: CASRKAQTGTSEVF. CDR3 DNA: TGTGCCAGCAGAAAAGCCCAGACAGGGACTAGCGAGGTCTTC.

In its sample, this clone was seen once. The genes are TRBV15 and TRBJ2-7; the match to TRBD1 covers 9 bases. Germline CDR1 and CDR2: LNHNV and YYDKDF (reference sequence). V lost 1 base and J lost 4; bases outside the gene matches: 5. CDR3 length equals 15 residues. CDR3 amino acids: CATSRVRTGAYEQYF. The CDR3 nucleotides read TGTGCCACCAGCAGAGTCCGGACAGGGGCGTACGAGCAGTACTTC.

As for this clone: Other DNA sequences in the sample encode the same CDR3. The chain links TRBV6-5 to TRBJ1-2; no definite D call. V lost 6 bases and J 1 base, leaving 6 bases between the germline ends. The length of the CDR3 is 12 residues. CDR1 is MNHEY and CDR2 is SVGAGI in the germline V gene. CDR3 amino acids: CASSPSNYGYTF. In nucleotides, the CDR3 is TGTGCCAGCAGCCCCAGTAACTATGGCTACACCTTC.

The J gene is TRBJ2-2, the V gene TRBV5-4; TRBD2 matches 10 bases. J was trimmed by 1 base and V by 4 bases; bases with no gene match: 4. Germline V gene sequence: CDR1 SGHNT, CDR2 YYREEE (reference sequence). This CDR3 has 16 residues. The CDR3 bases are TGTGCCAGCAGCCAAGGACTAGCGGTGAACACCGGGGAGCTGTTTTTT. Translating gives CASSQGLAVNTGELFF.

The gene calls are TRBV6-5 and TRBJ2-7, with TRBD2 identical over 7 bases. CDR3 length: 13 amino acids. V was pared by 6 bases and J by 5 bases, with 7 bases of the junction left unmatched. Germline assignment: CDR1 MNHEY and CDR2 SVGAGI. This CDR3 reads CASRWMGGDEQYF. The CDR3 DNA reads TGTGCCAGCAGGTGGATGGGGGGGGACGAGCAGTACTTC.

V usage is TRBV7-9 and J usage is TRBJ1-1; maybe TRBD1 (5 bases). The CDR3 has 14 residues. CDR1 and CDR2 (germline): SEHNR, FQNEAQ (reference sequence). The V end lost 1 base, the J end lost 10 bases, and 16 bases lay between the germline ends. The CDR3 bases are TGTGCCAGCAGCTTAGGACAGCCTGATATAGGAGCTTTCTTT. This gives the protein CASSLGQPDIGAFF.

Regarding this clone: A far larger clone is only one base removed, so a read error is likely. Other DNA sequences in the same sample also yield this CDR3. The chain is built from TRBV10-3 and TRBJ1-2, with no clear D. This CDR3 region has 14 residues. Per germline, CDR1 ENHRY and CDR2 SYGVKD. CDR3 DNA sequence: TGTGCCATCAGTGAGTCCGGACCGGCGTATGGCTACACCTTT. Protein: CAISESGPAYGYTF.

V gene TRBV7-9 combines with J gene TRBJ2-7, with 12 bases identical to TRBD2. This CDR3 has 16 residues. The germline CDR1 and CDR2 sequences are SEHNR and FQNEAQ (reference sequence). Unmatched junction bases numbered 13, after V lost 4 bases and J lost 9 bases. The CDR3 protein is CASSSPPSSGRVVQYF. In DNA form, the CDR3 reads TGTGCCAGCAGCTCCCCTCCGTCTAGCGGGAGGGTCGTGCAGTACTTC. Based on the CDR3 plus reference TRBV7-9 and TRBJ2-7, the full variable domain is DTGVSQNPRHKITKRGQNVTFRCDPISEHNRLYWYRQTLGQGPEFLTYFQNEAQLEKSRLLSDRFSAERPKGSFSTLEIQRTEQGDSAMYLCASSSPPSSGRVVQYFGPGTRLTVT.

This rearrangement joins TRBV9 to TRBJ2-3; D is undetermined. CDR1 and CDR2 (germline): SGDLS, YYNGEE. Deletions cut 0 bases from V and 8 bases from J, with 13 bases between. There are 14 residues in the CDR3. The CDR3 coding sequence is TGTGCCAGCAGCGTAGTGGGCCAAGAAGGTACGCAGTATTTT. This translates into CASSVVGQEGTQYF.

As regards this clone: A read error is possible here, since a much larger clone lies one base away. The chain joins TRBV6-1 to TRBJ2-6; possible D gene TRBD2, 6 bases. CDR3 length equals 16 residues. Trimming cost V 1 base and J 0 bases, with 7 bases left between them. CDR1 is MNHNS and CDR2 is SASEGT in the germline V gene. The CDR3 DNA reads TGTGCCAGCAGTGAAGAGGAGGGCTCTGGGGCCAACGTCCTGACTTTC. Protein: CASSEEEGSGANVLTF.

The genes are TRBV28 and TRBJ2-5; perhaps TRBD2 as D (7 bases). Trimming stripped 6 bases from V and 7 bases from J, with 21 bases between. The germline V gene has CDR1 MDHEN and CDR2 SYDVKM. The CDR3 contains 15 residues. CDR3 bases: TGTGCCAGCAGCTACACACAGGGAACGGGGGGGACCCAGTACTTC. Translating it yields CASSYTQGTGGTQYF.

V gene TRBV28 combines with J gene TRBJ2-3; 8 bases line up with TRBD2. Germline CDR1 is MDHEN and CDR2 is SYDVKM. J was trimmed by 2 bases and V by 5 bases; bases with no gene match: 9. CDR3 size: 16 residues. The CDR3 loop is CASSREGSGHTDTQYF. In DNA form, the CDR3 reads TGTGCCAGCAGTCGGGAGGGTAGCGGACACACAGATACGCAGTATTTT.

This clone was seen a single time. With a much larger clone just one base away, this may be a read error. The chain couples TRBV9 to TRBJ2-1, with D perhaps given as TRBD1 or TRBD2 (5 bases each). This CDR3 is built from 16 residues. Trimming shortened V by 4 bases and J by 0 bases, and 14 bases separated the two germline ends. The germline CDR1 and CDR2 sequences are SGDLS and YYNGEE. The CDR3 DNA reads TGTGCCAGCAGCTCCCTTAAAGGGACCTCCTACAATGAGCAGTTCTTC. It is translated as CASSSLKGTSYNEQFF.

The chain is built from TRBV7-3 and TRBJ1-5, with unresolved D. The ends were cut back, 10 bases at V and 6 bases at J, with 10 bases in the middle. Germline loops: CDR1 SGHTA, CDR2 FQGTGA. The CDR3 runs 11 residues. The CDR3 DNA reads as TGTGCCAACCCGCGGACTCAGCCCCAGCATTTT. Amino acid sequence: CANPRTQPQHF. The full variable domain, its missing parts supplied by reference TRBV7-3 and TRBJ1-5, is GAGVSQTPSNKVTEKGKYVELRCDPISGHTALYWYRQSLGQGPEFLIYFQGTGAADDSGLPNDRFFAVRPEGSVSTLKIQRTERGDSAVYLCANPRTQPQHFGDGTRLSIL.

The chain is built from TRBV4-1 and TRBJ2-6, with D perhaps matching TRBD1 or TRBD2 (5 bases each). Germline V gene lookup returns CDR1 MGHRA and CDR2 YSYEKL. This CDR3 has 15 amino acids. Trimming stripped 4 bases from V and 0 bases from J, with 7 bases between. Written as DNA, the CDR3 is TGCGCCAGCAGCCCCGGGACCTCTGGGGCCAACGTCCTGACTTTC. Protein sequence: CASSPGTSGANVLTF.

This clone was counted once. The chain carries TRBV4-3 and TRBJ2-2, with D possibly called TRBD1 or TRBD2 (5 bases each). V lost 1 base and J lost 2, with 11 bases in between. Germline CDR1 LGHNA, CDR2 YSLEER. The CDR3 covers 16 residues. The CDR3 here is CASSQVWDQNTGELFF. In DNA form, the CDR3 reads TGCGCCAGCAGCCAAGTTTGGGACCAAAACACCGGGGAGCTGTTTTTT.

The chain employs TRBV10-3 and TRBJ2-7; 8 bases fit TRBD1. Trimming cost V 5 bases and J 5 bases; bases outside gene matches: 5. Germline V gene lookup returns CDR1 ENHRY and CDR2 SYGVKD. The CDR3 has 13 amino acids. CDR3 nucleotide sequence: TGTGCCATCAGTCGGGACAGGTTGAACGAGCAGTACTTC. Protein: CAISRDRLNEQYF.

The chain couples TRBV2 to TRBJ1-5; D unclear. Germline assignment: CDR1 SNHLY and CDR2 FYNNEI. The CDR3 has 13 amino acids. Trimming shortened V by 7 bases and J by 4 bases, and 11 bases separated the two germline ends. Here the CDR3 DNA reads TGTGCCAGCAATAAGGGTACTAATCAGCCCCAGCATTTT. Translating it yields CASNKGTNQPQHF.

V usage is TRBV7-9 and J usage is TRBJ2-3, with a weak D call TRBD2 (5 bases). The germline V and J ends were trimmed by 3 bases and 4 bases, with 14 bases remaining between them. The CDR3 is made up of 15 amino acids. Germline V gene lookup returns CDR1 SEHNR and CDR2 FQNEAQ (reference sequence). CDR3 amino acids: CASSLVREGPDTQYF. The CDR3 DNA is TGTGCCAGCAGCTTGGTCCGGGAAGGCCCAGATACGCAGTATTTT.

To note about this clone: In the same sample, other DNA sequences code for this CDR3. The chain is built from TRBV9 and TRBJ2-5; D is unclear. This CDR3 has 13 amino acids. Trimming shortened V by 0 bases and J by 5 bases, and 8 bases separated the two germline ends. Germline V gene lookup returns CDR1 SGDLS and CDR2 YYNGEE. CDR3 amino acids: CASSVATGETQYF. The CDR3 nucleotides are TGTGCCAGCAGCGTAGCTACCGGTGAGACCCAGTACTTC.

The CDR3, as DNA: TGTGCCAGCAGCTTCTCTCGGACTAGCGCGATTCCCCTCAATGAGCAGTTCTTC. Its translation is CASSFSRTSAIPLNEQFF. V gene TRBV7-9 combines with J gene TRBJ2-1; 9 bases are a match to TRBD2. J gave up 6 bases and V 3 bases, and 15 bases lay outside the gene matches. Germline-derived CDR1 and CDR2 are SEHNR and FQNEAQ (reference sequence). CDR3 length: 18 amino acids.

This chain links TRBV28 with TRBJ1-4; D is unresolved. The CDR3 consists of 16 residues. Trimming stripped 3 bases from V and 0 bases from J, with 11 bases between. Per the germline V gene, CDR1 is MDHEN and CDR2 is SYDVKM. This CDR3 is CASSFDGGATNEKLFF. The CDR3 nucleotides are TGTGCCAGCAGTTTCGACGGAGGTGCAACTAATGAAAAACTGTTTTTT.

This sequence joins TRBV4-1 and TRBJ1-5, with D unresolved. The CDR3 consists of 16 residues. Trimming cost V 0 bases and J 0 bases, with 9 bases left between them. The germline CDR1 and CDR2 sequences are MGHRA and YSYEKL. CDR3 amino acids: CASSQDPSHSNQPQHF. The CDR3 DNA reads TGCGCCAGCAGCCAAGATCCCAGCCATAGCAATCAGCCCCAGCATTTT.

The chain carries TRBV10-1 and TRBJ2-1; 8 bases align to TRBD2. The J segment lost 2 bases and the V segment lost 6 bases, leaving 3 bases of the junction unmatched. The CDR3 is 14 residues long. Germline-derived CDR1 and CDR2 are WNHNN and SYGVQD (reference sequence). The CDR3 sequence: CASSLSGTYNEQFF. In DNA, the CDR3 is TGCGCCAGCAGCCTTAGCGGGACCTACAATGAGCAGTTCTTC.

This chain links TRBV2 with TRBJ1-2, with 11 bases matching TRBD1. V dropped 6 bases and J dropped 6; count of bases not matched to a gene: 6. Germline lookup yields CDR1 SNHLY and CDR2 FYNNEI. The CDR3 is made up of 14 amino acids. The CDR3 DNA sequence: TGTGCCAGCAGGGCGGGGACAGGGGGGCATGGCTACACCTTC. Encoded protein: CASRAGTGGHGYTF.

V and J are TRBV27 and TRBJ2-5, with 11 bases aligning to TRBD1. The V gene's germline CDR1 is MNHEY and CDR2 SMNVEV (reference sequence). This CDR3 has 14 amino acids. The V and J ends lost 5 bases and 11 bases, in that order; junction bases with no gene match: 10. DNA for the CDR3: TGTGCCAGCAGTCCCTGGACAGGGGGCTATGAGCAGTACTTC. Protein sequence: CASSPWTGGYEQYF.